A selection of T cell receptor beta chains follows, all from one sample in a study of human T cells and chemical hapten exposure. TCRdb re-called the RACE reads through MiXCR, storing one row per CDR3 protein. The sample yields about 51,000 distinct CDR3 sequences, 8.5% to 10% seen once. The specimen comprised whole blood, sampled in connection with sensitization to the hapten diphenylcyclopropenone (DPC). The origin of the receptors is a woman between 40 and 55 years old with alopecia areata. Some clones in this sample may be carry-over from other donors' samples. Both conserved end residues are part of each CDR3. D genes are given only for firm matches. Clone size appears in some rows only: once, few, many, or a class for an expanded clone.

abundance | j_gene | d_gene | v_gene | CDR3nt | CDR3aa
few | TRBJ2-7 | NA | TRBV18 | TGTGCCAGCTCACCCCGAGGCGGGGCCCTAGGAAGCCCCTACGAGCAGTACTTC | CASSPRGGALGSPYEQYF
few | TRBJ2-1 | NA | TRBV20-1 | TGCAGTTTGGGCCAGCGCGAGTACAATGAGCAGTTCTTC | CSLGQREYNEQFF
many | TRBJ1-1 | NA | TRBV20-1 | TGCAGTGCGTTGGGGGCCCTTTTCACTGAAGCTTTCTTT | CSALGALFTEAFF
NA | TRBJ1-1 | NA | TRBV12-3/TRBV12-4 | TGTGCCAGCAGTTTGGTGGCGACCGAAAGTGAAGCTTTCTTT | CASSLVATESEAFF
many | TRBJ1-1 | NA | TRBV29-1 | TGCAGCGCGGACTTGGCGGTCCGCCAAACCCAAGCTTTCTTT | CSADLAVRQTQAFF
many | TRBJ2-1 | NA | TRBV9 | TGTGCCAGCAGCCATGGGGGCAGGGCCAACAATGAGCAGTTCTTC | CASSHGGRANNEQFF
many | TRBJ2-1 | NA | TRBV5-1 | TGCGCCAGCAGCTTACTTTCAGCTACTCGCGTCTACAATGAGCAGTTCTTC | CASSLLSATRVYNEQFF
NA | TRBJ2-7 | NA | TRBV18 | TGTGCCAGCTCAGTAAGCTCCGGACAGAAAGGCGCCAGACGGTACTTC | CASSVSSGQKGARRYF
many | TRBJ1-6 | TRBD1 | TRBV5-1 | TGCGCCAGCAGGCCCGGCGCCTCGACAGGGTGGACCTATAATTCACCCCTCCACTTT | CASRPGASTGWTYNSPLHF
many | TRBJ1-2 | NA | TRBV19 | TGTGCCAGTAGTCGAGGACAGAAACCAAACTATGGCTACACCTTC | CASSRGQKPNYGYTF
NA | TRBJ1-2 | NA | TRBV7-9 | TGTGCCAGCAGCCCCGAGGTCTATGGCTACACCTTC | CASSPEVYGYTF
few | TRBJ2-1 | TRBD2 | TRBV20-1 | TGCAGTGCCGCTGTTGGCGGGGGGGCCAAGGAGCAGTTCTTC | CSAAVGGGAKEQFF
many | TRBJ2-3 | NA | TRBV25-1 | TGTGCCAGCAGTGATATGGTGACGGATACGCAGTATTTT | CASSDMVTDTQYF
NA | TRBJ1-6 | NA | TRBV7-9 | TGTGCCAGCAGCCATAATAATTCACCCCTCCACTTT | CASSHNNSPLHF
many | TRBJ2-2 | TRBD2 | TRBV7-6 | TGTGCCATATCAGGACTAGAGACCGGGGAGCTGTTTTTT | CAISGLETGELFF
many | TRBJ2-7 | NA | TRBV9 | TGTGCCAGCAGCGTAGCTACGGGCCCTTACGAGCAGTACTTC | CASSVATGPYEQYF
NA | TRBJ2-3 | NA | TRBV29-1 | TGCAGCGTGCCCCTGGAGGGTGCAGATACGCAGTATTTT | CSVPLEGADTQYF
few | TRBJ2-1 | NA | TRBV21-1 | TGTGCCAGCAGCAATGGGGTGGGGAATGAGCAGTTCTTC | CASSNGVGNEQFF
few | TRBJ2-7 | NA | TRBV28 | TGTGCCAGCCCCCCTTTAGGTTCCTCGCACGAGCAGTACTTC | CASPPLGSSHEQYF
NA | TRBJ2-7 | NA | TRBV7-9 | TGTGCCAGCAGCTCCGCCGACAGAAGCGGTGTCAACTACGAGCAGTACTTC | CASSSADRSGVNYEQYF
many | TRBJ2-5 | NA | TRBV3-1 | TGTGCCAGCAGCCAAGACCGACCGCGGATGGGTCAAGGGGCCCAGTACTTC | CASSQDRPRMGQGAQYF
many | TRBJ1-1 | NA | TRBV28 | TGTGCCAGCAGTTCATCCAATTGGAGGGCCACTGAAGCTTTCTTT | CASSSSNWRATEAFF
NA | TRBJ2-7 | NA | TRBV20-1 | TGCAGTGCTAGCCAACAGGTCCCCTACGAGCAGTACTTC | CSASQQVPYEQYF
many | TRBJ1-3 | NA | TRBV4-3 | TGCGCCAGCAGCCAAGGGTCCACCAGTACTGGAAACACCATATATTTT | CASSQGSTSTGNTIYF
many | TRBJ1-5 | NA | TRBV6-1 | TGTGCCAGCAGTCCCGGGACATCTACGCAGCCCCAGCATTTT | CASSPGTSTQPQHF
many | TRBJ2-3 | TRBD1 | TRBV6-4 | TGTGCCAGCAGTGACTCGACAGGGCCAGATACGCAGTATTTT | CASSDSTGPDTQYF
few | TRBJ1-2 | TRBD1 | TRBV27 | TGTGCCAGCCGTGTTTGGGGACAGGGTAATGGCTACACCTTC | CASRVWGQGNGYTF
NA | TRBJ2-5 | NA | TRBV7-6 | TGTGCCAGCAGCTGGTCCAGGGGGGCGTCTCAAGAGACCCAGTACTTC | CASSWSRGASQETQYF
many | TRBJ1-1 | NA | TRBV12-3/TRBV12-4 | TGTGCCAGCAGGGAGGTGAACACTGAAGCTTTCTTT | CASREVNTEAFF
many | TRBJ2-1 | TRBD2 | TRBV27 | TGTGCCAGCAGGTTGCTAGCGGGGGGATACAATGAGCAGTTCTTC | CASRLLAGGYNEQFF
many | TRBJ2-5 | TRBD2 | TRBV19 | TGTGCCAGTAGTCCGGGGGGACTAGCTAATTCCCTCCTGGAGACCCAGTACTTC | CASSPGGLANSLLETQYF
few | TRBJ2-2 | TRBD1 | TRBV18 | TGTGCCAGCTCACCACCGACAGGGCCTACCCACCCGGGGGAGCTGTTTTTT | CASSPPTGPTHPGELFF
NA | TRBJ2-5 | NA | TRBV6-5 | TGTGCCAGCAGTTCTAAGGCCTACCGGGAGACCCAGTACTTC | CASSSKAYRETQYF
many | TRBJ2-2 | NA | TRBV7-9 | TGTGCCAGCAGCTCCGAGGCCGACCGGTTCATCAACGGGGAGCTGTTTTTT | CASSSEADRFINGELFF
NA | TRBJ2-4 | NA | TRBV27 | TGTGCCAGCAGTTTAACCCTAGTCTCCATTCAGTACTTC | CASSLTLVSIQYF
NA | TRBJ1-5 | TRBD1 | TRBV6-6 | TGTGCCAGCAGTTGGGGACAGGGGGCGCGAAATCAGCCCCAGCATTTT | CASSWGQGARNQPQHF
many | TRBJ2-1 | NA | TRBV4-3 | TGCGCCAGCAGCCAAGATTACAATGAGCAGTTCTTC | CASSQDYNEQFF
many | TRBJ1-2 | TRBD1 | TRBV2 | TGTGCCAACCCACAGGGGGCGAACTATGGCTACACCTTC | CANPQGANYGYTF
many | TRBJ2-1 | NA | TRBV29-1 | TGCAGCGTTGAAGTTCACGGGCGCTCCTACAATGAGCAGTTCTTC | CSVEVHGRSYNEQFF
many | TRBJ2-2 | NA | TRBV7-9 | TGTGCCAGCGGGGAAGGTGGTAACACCGGGGAGCTGTTTTTT | CASGEGGNTGELFF
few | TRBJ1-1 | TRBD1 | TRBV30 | TGTGCCTGGGGACAGGGCAGGTTCACTGAAGCTTTCTTT | CAWGQGRFTEAFF
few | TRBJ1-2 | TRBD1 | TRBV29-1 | TGCAGCGTTGATGGCAGGGGGAGTAGCGGCTACACCTTC | CSVDGRGSSGYTF
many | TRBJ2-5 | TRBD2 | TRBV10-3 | TGTGCCATCAGCTACTTGGGACTAGCGGGGGGGTACCAAGAGACCCAGTACTTC | CAISYLGLAGGYQETQYF
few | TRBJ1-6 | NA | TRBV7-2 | TGTGCCAGCAGCTTTAGCTCCTATAATTCACCCCTCCACTTT | CASSFSSYNSPLHF
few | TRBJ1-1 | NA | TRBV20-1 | TGCAGTGCTGCCGACGCGGGCACTGAAGCTTTCTTT | CSAADAGTEAFF
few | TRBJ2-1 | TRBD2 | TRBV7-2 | TGTGCCAGCAGCTCGCTAGCGGGGGGGTACAATGAGCAGTTCTTC | CASSSLAGGYNEQFF
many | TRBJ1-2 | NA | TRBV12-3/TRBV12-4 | TGTGCCAGCGCGCCGGGCGGGTCCGTCTATGGCTACACCTTC | CASAPGGSVYGYTF